This T cell receptor (beta chain) stems from a study of blood T cell repertoires in COVID-19 (dated by TCRdb to about 2020). Study-wide context: Collaborator samples came from the United States, Italy and Spain and covered acute and convalescent phases of COVID-19. The sample metadata nearly always contained a de-identified subject ID, COVID-19 status, age in years and sex. The repertoires were released in a freely available public database meant as a resource for research on the immune response to SARS-CoV-2. The prospective study material was composed of cDNA or gDNA derived from T cells, B-cell-depleted T cells, or PBMCs. Deeply sampled blood TCRbeta repertoires from subjects exposed to, actively infected with, or recovered from COVID-19 were included in the dataset. Where available, HLA class I and class II types were taken from metadata supplied by the sample provider and were not determined by assay-based typing. Samples were obtained from the ongoing ImmuneRACE study (first 160 participants) and from 950 to 1,500 subjects provided by 6 global collaborators.

The immunoSEQ Assay, a bias-controlled multiplex PCR, was used to amplify TCRbeta CDR3 regions from genomic DNA. Under the source paper's analysis protocol: Within the assay, amplification of reference gene primers was used to estimate how many nucleated cells each sample contained. Sequence reads were collapsed and filtered to measure the absolute abundance of every unique TCRbeta CDR3 rearrangement. For each sample, productive Simpson clonality was calculated as the square root of Simpson's diversity index over productive rearrangements. Imported from immuneACCESS, the table was reduced by TCRdb to in-frame sequences with V and J called. These copies leave out some clones; in studies compared against another copy, an unresolved V gene accounts for under half, and the cause of the remainder is not known. V and J calls and clone size are given by that table; D and trimming were obtained from the DNA. Recorded for this sample are about 320,000 clones; around nine tenths of them occurred a single time. Clones ranked in the top ten supply approximately 10% of the sample.

There are 14 amino acids in the CDR3, from cysteine to phenylalanine inclusive. Only the CDR3 DNA stays, 42 bases, in frame from base 1. As encoded in the germline V gene (reference sequence), CDR1 is SEHNR while CDR2 is FQNEAQ. Relative to germline, V is 4 bases shorter and J is 2 bases shorter, with 11 bases between their ends. Broad study findings and their caveats: The quantity of clinical and demographic metadata differed by source and by participant and was supplied without curation.

One collaborating source in Seattle enrolled patients during active infection and followed them longitudinally through the course of disease. Each collaborating institution followed its own protocols to collect whole blood in K2EDTA tubes. For TCRbeta analysis, collaborators shipped samples as frozen whole blood, isolated PBMCs, or DNA extracted from either of those sample types. This clone was counted once. Its binding antigen is unknown. No much larger clonotype is one base removed from it; base qualities were not supplied. The clonotype originates from a woman aged 25-40 years with COVID-19, enrolled during active disease. The sequence links TRBV7-9 to TRBJ2-5, with no reliable assignment of the D segment. The specimen was peripheral blood. The nucleotides are TGTGCCAGCAGCTCCCCAGGTGGTCAAGAGACCCAGTACTTC. This translates into CASSSPGGQETQYF.